The source of this T cell receptor (beta chain) is a study of STAT5B mutations in CD4+ large granular lymphocyte leukemia. Generated by immunoSEQ multiplex PCR, the TCRdb table keeps only in-frame clones and is missing some. The sample holds around 33,000 clones; roughly 71% are singletons and the top ten take 2.5% to 3%. Source material: CD4+ T cells from blood buffy coats. This clonotype was sampled from a human donor in good health.

CDR3 region: CASSLGIFGGYVAEQYF. Written as DNA, the CDR3 is TGTGCCAGCAGCTTAGGGATCTTCGGGGGTTACGTGGCAGAGCAGTACTTC. J is TRBJ2-7 and V is TRBV7-2; a possible D gene is TRBD2 (6 bases). The CDR3 is made up of 17 amino acids. Deletions cut 1 base from V and 7 bases from J, with 23 bases between. CDR1 is SGHTA and CDR2 is FQGNSA in the germline V gene.